This T cell receptor (beta chain) was obtained from a study of blood T cell repertoires in COVID-19. CDR1 and CDR2 from the germline V gene are LGHDT and YNNKEL (reference sequence). Trimming removed 4 bases from V and 5 bases from J, with 14 bases in between. This CDR3 region has 14 residues. This clone was detected once. The table came from immunoSEQ multiplex PCR; TCRdb's copy has only in-frame clones and leaves some out. Found here are approximately 120,000 clones, roughly 88% of them singletons; the top ten hold about 5.4%. The receptor comes from a human donor in a cohort sampled during active COVID-19. The sample consisted of peripheral blood. The chain has TRBV3-1 (or the pseudogene TRBV3-2) and TRBJ1-1; the D gene is possibly TRBD1 (5 bases). The DNA of the CDR3 is TGTGCCAGCAGCCCCCGGGGGGGGTGGACTGAAGCTTTCTTT. It yields the protein CASSPRGGWTEAFF.